This TCR beta chain was sequenced in a study of T-cell memory formation after mild COVID-19. TCRdb passed the 5' RACE reads through MiXCR, listing each CDR3 protein once. Found here are about 200,000 distinct CDR3 sequences, just over 9.5% of them singletons; the top ten hold 3.5%. Overall study results and limits: Memory from before infection featured some responding clones, which suggests cross-reactive memory joined.

This clonotype came up a few times. Its specificity is unknown. The V gene lost 4 bases and the J gene lost 2 bases, with 9 bases spanning the gap. There are 13 residues in the CDR3. V is TRBV12-3 or TRBV12-4 and J is TRBJ2-7; D remains unclear. The TCR originated in a young man who had mild COVID-19 (a few samples of this study predate the infection). Cell type and time point are not known. Sequences were obtained from PBMCs or a T cell subset sorted from them (not recorded which). CDR3: CASSSVGTYEQYF. CDR3 nucleotides: TGTGCCAGCAGTTCCGTAGGCACCTACGAGCAGTACTTC.